Below, 5 T cell receptor beta chains from the same sample are listed, as sequenced in a study of blood T cell repertoires in COVID-19. Repertoires were generated with immunoSEQ multiplex PCR, while TCRdb's copy carries only in-frame clones and drops some. The data contain 200,000 or so clones, 80% to 85% of them singletons. The sample taken for sequencing was peripheral blood. The receptors here all came from a woman between 55 and 75 years old with acute or convalescent COVID-19.

J is TRBJ2-5 and V is TRBV12-5; D might be TRBD1 (6 bases). The CDR3 length is 14 residues. V was pared by 7 bases and J by 2 bases, with 14 bases between. CDR1 is LGHNT and CDR2 is FRNRAP in the germline V gene. As DNA, the CDR3 is TGTGCTAGTGCACGTTCAGGGGATCAAGAGACCCAGTACTTC. The encoded protein is CASARSGDQETQYF.

The chain combines TRBV5-6 with TRBJ1-6, with D tentatively TRBD1 (5 bases). Germline-derived CDR1 and CDR2 are SGHDT and YYEEEE. V dropped 4 bases and J dropped 14 bases, with 22 bases sitting between them. The CDR3 is 15 amino acids. The CDR3 DNA follows: TGTGCCAGCAGCCGGTGGGTCCAGGGCCTTAGAGCCCTCCACTTT. Translated: CASSRWVQGLRALHF.

The table lists this clone with a few counts. The chain has TRBV27 and TRBJ1-1; a weak D match, TRBD1 (6 bases). Trimming took 2 bases from V and 1 from J, leaving 11 bases between them. The CDR3 totals 15 residues. Germline V CDR1 and CDR2: MNHEY, SMNVEV (reference sequence). The CDR3 here is CASSLGGARNTEAFF. The CDR3 bases are TGTGCCAGCAGTTTAGGGGGGGCTCGGAACACTGAAGCTTTCTTT.

This clone was counted only a few times. This chain uses TRBV6-6 with TRBJ1-1, with D uncertain. The germline V and J ends were trimmed by 6 bases and 3 bases, with 5 bases remaining between them. This CDR3 is 11 amino acids long. The germline CDR1 and CDR2 sequences are MNHNY and SVGAGI (reference sequence). The CDR3 protein is CASSPDTEAFF. CDR3 sequence (DNA): TGTGCCAGCAGCCCTGACACTGAAGCTTTCTTT.

V usage is TRBV6-1 and J usage is TRBJ2-1, with 9 positions matching TRBD2. The V gene's germline CDR1 is MNHNS and CDR2 SASEGT. The CDR3 runs to 16 residues. V gave up 0 bases and J gave up 9 bases; unmatched junction bases: 9. The CDR3 sequence is CASSEAFAGGQVEQFF. For the CDR3, the DNA is TGTGCCAGCAGTGAAGCGTTTGCGGGGGGGCAGGTTGAGCAGTTCTTC.